Below, one T cell receptor beta chain is given with its context. The antigen remains unidentified. Between the trimmed V and J ends, which lost 3 bases and 2 bases, there was a span of 14 bases. Germline CDR1 and CDR2: MNHEY and SVGAGI. CDR3 length: 15 residues. Some clones are missing from TCRdb's copy, which holds only in-frame ones; the method was immunoSEQ multiplex PCR. Of 150,000 to 200,000 clones listed, approximately 96% are singletons. The data were obtained in a study of cytomegalovirus exposure and HLA in healthy donors. General study findings and limits: In the roughly 120 validation repertoires, a later analysis found that first-cohort TCR clusters tended to co-occur. Some public TCRs appeared in many individuals, while most sequences were rare. Researchers catalogued approximately 170 TCR beta chains as cytomegalovirus-associated. Reportedly, cytomegalovirus status was diagnosed with high sensitivity and specificity.

Specimen: PBMCs. V is TRBV6-5 and J is TRBJ2-7, with D perhaps TRBD1 (5 bases). This sequence originates from a woman younger than 35 in good health and CMV-seronegative. The CDR3 here is CASSYFQGNTYEQYF. The CDR3 region has the DNA TGTGCCAGCAGTTATTTTCAGGGTAACACCTACGAGCAGTACTTC.